This TCR beta chain emerged from a study of T cells in Graves' hyperthyroidism and ophthalmopathy. TCR beta CDR3 region amplification was performed from RNA transcripts. HTBI primers drove first-round RT-PCR of the TCR CDR3. TCRdb recomputed calls from the multiplex PCR reads with MiXCR, one row per CDR3 protein. The data hold 480,000 or so distinct CDR3 sequences, with around 43% observed a single time. This clonotype was detected only a few times. At one end, the junction sequence differs from germline, possibly due to a read error. Germline lookup yields CDR1 KGHDR and CDR2 SFDVKD. The CDR3 totals 14 residues.

This chain connects TRBV24-1 to TRBJ2-5; 7 bases are a match to TRBD1. The sequenced sample was peripheral blood or thyroid tissue (not recorded which). The receptor's source is an adult woman with Graves' disease, either hyperthyroidism or ophthalmopathy (not recorded which). This CDR3 is CATSDDRVQGTQYF. CDR3 in DNA: TGTGCCACCAGTGATGACAGGGTACAAGGGACCCAGTACTTC.